These 32 T cell receptor beta chains originate from one sample sequenced in a study of regulatory T cells in long-lasting Graves disease (dated by TCRdb to 2020 to 2023). Libraries were made using multiplex PCR. Reads for this sample came from an Illumina HiSeq 4000. TCR beta libraries were built with iRepertoire HTBI primers and Arm-PCR amplification of CDR3 regions. TCRdb reanalyzed the raw reads on its own, using fastp at Q25 for trimming and MiXCR for clone calling, and kept in-frame beta chains. Rows matching on CDR3 protein sequence are summarized as one entry with the most common DNA and genes. This sample holds about 240,000 distinct CDR3 sequences; 20% were observed only once. The ten biggest clones cover roughly 13% of the sample. The sample's time point label, decoded: newly diagnosed GD, antithyroid drugs for less than 3 months. For both TCR sequencing and RNA sequencing, RNA was extracted from PBMCs in TRIzol.

The specimen was peripheral blood mononuclear cells (PBMCs), collected at new diagnosis, from a patient treated with antithyroid drugs. The receptors stem from a female donor with Graves disease.

This clonotype occurred many times. In DNA, the CDR3 is TGTGCCAGCAGTCCGTACAGGGGATCCTACGAGCAGTACTTC. This sequence encodes CASSPYRGSYEQYF. The chain combines TRBV28 with TRBJ2-7; 7 bases align to TRBD1. The CDR3 has 14 residues. Germline values: CDR1 MDHEN, CDR2 SYDVKM. V lost 5 bases, J lost 1 base, and 5 bases stayed unmatched.

V is TRBV7-9 and J is TRBJ2-3; TRBD2 matches at 13 bases. Germline V CDR1 and CDR2: SEHNR, FQNEAQ (reference sequence). The V gene end was trimmed by 8 bases and the J gene end by 1 base; junction bases not matched to a gene: 6. This CDR3 region has 16 residues. CDR3 DNA sequence: TGTGCCAGCCGACTAGCGGGGGGCTCTCGCACAGATACGCAGTATTTT. Encoded protein: CASRLAGGSRTDTQYF.

Concerning this clonotype itself: A much larger clone is a single base away; this may be a read error. The J gene is TRBJ2-1, the V gene TRBV6-1, with TRBD2 matching over 11 bases. The germline CDR1 and CDR2 sequences are MNHNS and SASEGT. The CDR3 loop spans 16 amino acids. The CDR3 bases are TGTGCCGGCAGTCCGTCGACTAGCGGGATTTACAATGAGCAGTTCTTC. Translated, it gives CAGSPSTSGIYNEQFF.

This clonotype was seen ten or more times. The chain recombines TRBV2 with TRBJ2-4; D unclear. Germline lookup yields CDR1 SNHLY and CDR2 FYNNEI. The CDR3 runs 15 residues. The V gene lost 0 bases and the J gene lost 0 bases, with 6 bases spanning the gap. The CDR3 sequence is CASSEAQIAKNIQYF. CDR3 nucleotides: TGTGCCAGCAGTGAAGCGCAAATAGCCAAAAACATTCAGTACTTC.

This clonotype was seen many times. The V and J genes are TRBV7-2 and TRBJ1-2; TRBD1 matches at 10 bases. V dropped 5 bases and J dropped 3; count of bases not matched to a gene: 12. CDR3 size: 17 residues. Germline CDR1 SGHTA, CDR2 FQGNSA. The CDR3 loop is CASSVSGTGALYYGYTF. In DNA, the CDR3 is TGTGCCAGCAGCGTCTCCGGGACAGGGGCCCTCTACTATGGCTACACCTTC.

This clonotype appeared many times. This rearrangement joins TRBV5-1 to TRBJ1-6; possible D gene TRBD1, 6 bases. CDR1 and CDR2 (germline): SGHRS, YFSETQ. V gave up 4 bases and J gave up 6 bases, with 11 bases separating them. This CDR3 contains 14 residues. The chain's CDR3 is CASSPQGGNSPLHF. The CDR3 coding sequence is TGCGCCAGCAGCCCGCAAGGGGGTAATTCACCCCTCCACTTT.

This clonotype was detected once. V gene TRBV2 combines with J gene TRBJ2-3; 8 nucleotides align to TRBD1. J lost 3 bases, V lost 5 bases, and 7 bases had no gene match. Germline CDR1 and CDR2: SNHLY and FYNNEI. The CDR3 loop spans 15 amino acids. CDR3 in DNA: TGTGCCAGCAGTAGGCAGGGGGCGAGTACAGATACGCAGTATTTT. Translated, it gives CASSRQGASTDTQYF.

The rearrangement links TRBV4-3 to TRBJ1-1; no reliable D call. The CDR3 loop spans 12 amino acids. Germline-derived CDR1 and CDR2 are LGHNA and YSLEER. V lost 0 bases and J lost 8, with 7 bases in between. The CDR3 reads CASSQDHMEAFF. CDR3 sequence (DNA): TGCGCCAGCAGCCAAGATCATATGGAAGCTTTCTTT.

This clonotype showed up many times. The chain joins TRBV20-1 to TRBJ2-1, with D possibly matching TRBD2 (5 bases). In germline, CDR1 is DFQATT, CDR2 SNEGSKA (reference sequence). The CDR3 spans 11 residues. Between the trimmed V and J ends, which lost 3 bases and 10 bases, there was a span of 10 bases. CDR3 DNA: TGCAGTGCTAGCCCCGAGGGAGAGCAGTTCTTC. Its protein is CSASPEGEQFF.

This clonotype was seen more than once but under ten times. The V call is TRBV25-1, the J call TRBJ2-7; tentative D call: TRBD1 (7 bases). Germline loops: CDR1 MGHDK, CDR2 SYGVNS. The ends were cut back, 7 bases at V and 3 bases at J, with 13 bases in the middle. The CDR3 runs 13 residues. Written as DNA, the CDR3 is TGTGCCAGCATAGGTCAGGGGGGCTACGAGCAGTACTTC. As protein: CASIGQGGYEQYF.

This clonotype occurred many times. V gene TRBV2 combines with J gene TRBJ2-3, with a possible D match to TRBD2 (6 bases). Germline CDR1 reads SNHLY; CDR2 reads FYNNEI. Between the trimmed V and J ends, which lost 6 bases and 4 bases, there was a span of 14 bases. The CDR3 is 14 amino acids. The CDR3 reads CASRTGTGADTQYF. CDR3 bases: TGTGCCAGCAGGACGGGGACGGGGGCAGATACGCAGTATTTT.

This clonotype has at least ten counts. The chain joins TRBV6-1 to TRBJ2-5; D is ambiguous. Trimming took off 5 bases at V and 1 base at J, with 5 bases between the two ends. The CDR3 extends over 12 amino acids. Germline V gives CDR1 MNHNS, CDR2 SASEGT. CDR3 bases: TGTGCCAGCAGTCGGGTCCAAGAGACCCAGTACTTC. Translating it yields CASSRVQETQYF.

The V gene is TRBV7-9, the J gene TRBJ2-3, with TRBD2 identical over 7 bases. The germline CDR1 and CDR2 sequences are SEHNR and FQNEAQ (reference sequence). The CDR3 is 15 amino acids. V lost 1 base, J lost 5 bases, and 6 bases stayed unmatched. The CDR3 sequence: CASSLVSGTKDTQYF. In nucleotides, the CDR3 is TGTGCCAGCAGCTTAGTGAGCGGGACTAAAGATACGCAGTATTTT.

J is TRBJ1-2 and V is TRBV28; 7 bases agree with TRBD1. V was clipped by 1 base and J by 5 bases; unmatched bases: 13. CDR1 is MDHEN, CDR2 SYDVKM, per germline. CDR3 length: 17 amino acids. CDR3 DNA: TGTGCCAGCAGTTTATACAGGGGCCATTCAGTAGGGTATGGCTACACCTTC. It encodes CASSLYRGHSVGYGYTF.

In its sample, this clonotype was seen many times. CDR3 nucleotides: TGTGCCAGCAGGTTACTAGCGGGAGGGCACAATGAGCAGTTCTTC. Translated: CASRLLAGGHNEQFF. V usage is TRBV12-3 or TRBV12-4 and J usage is TRBJ2-1, with 13 bases aligning to TRBD2. The ends lost 6 bases at V and 5 bases at J; junction bases unmatched: 4. The CDR3 is made up of 15 amino acids.

This clonotype was found many times. The rearrangement uses TRBV28 and TRBJ1-5; possible D gene TRBD1, 5 bases. Germline CDR1 reads MDHEN; CDR2 reads SYDVKM. The V and J ends lost 4 bases and 0 bases respectively, with 19 bases between them. The CDR3 is 18 residues long. DNA for the CDR3: TGTGCCAGCAGTTATCACCTCGGGCAGGGATATAGCAATCAGCCCCAGCATTTT. Translated: CASSYHLGQGYSNQPQHF.

Turning to this clonotype: A much more abundant neighbour one base away suggests this may be a read error. The V and J genes are TRBV15 and TRBJ2-7; TRBD1 matches 8 bases. Germline V gene data show CDR1 as LNHNV and CDR2 as YYDKDF (reference sequence). V gave up 0 bases and J gave up 4 bases; unmatched junction bases: 8. This CDR3 comprises 16 residues. The CDR3 region is CATSRDPVGQGYEQYF. The CDR3 DNA reads TGTGCCACCAGCAGAGATCCAGTAGGACAGGGTTACGAGCAGTACTTC.

This clonotype was seen ten or more times. The chain couples TRBV5-1 to TRBJ1-2; D ambiguous. V was clipped by 1 base and J by 2 bases, with 12 bases between them. The CDR3 extends over 15 amino acids. Per germline, CDR1 SGHRS and CDR2 YFSETQ. CDR3 loop: CASSLNPTNNYGYTF. DNA for the CDR3: TGCGCCAGCAGCTTGAATCCCACAAACAACTATGGCTACACCTTC. Full variable domain (outside the CDR3, taken from reference TRBV5-1 and TRBJ1-2): KAGVTQTPRYLIKTRGQQVTLSCSPISGHRSVSWYQQTPGQGLQFLFEYFSETQRNKGNFPGRFSGRQFSNSRSEMNVSTLELGDSALYLCASSLNPTNNYGYTFGSGTRLTVV.

This clonotype was detected many times. V and J are TRBV7-3 and TRBJ2-2; D might be TRBD2 (6 bases). The CDR3 runs to 14 residues. The germline gives CDR1 SGHTA, CDR2 FQGTGA. V lost 5 bases and J 5 bases, leaving 12 bases between the germline ends. The chain's CDR3 is CASSPRLATGELFF. The CDR3 bases are TGTGCCAGCAGCCCTCGGCTAGCGACCGGGGAGCTGTTTTTT.

This clonotype has ten or more counts. This rearrangement joins TRBV12-3 or TRBV12-4 to TRBJ1-5; weak D call: TRBD1 (6 bases). This CDR3 spans 14 amino acids. Trimming left V 6 bases short and J 5 bases short, with 14 bases between. CDR3 protein: CASRRPGADQPQHF. The CDR3 DNA follows: TGTGCCAGCAGACGCCCAGGGGCCGATCAGCCCCAGCATTTT.

The chain recombines TRBV7-8 with TRBJ2-7; the D call may be TRBD1 or TRBD2 (6 bases each). Trimming stripped 4 bases from V and 0 bases from J, with 19 bases between. There are 17 residues in the CDR3. CDR1 is SGHVS and CDR2 is FQNEAQ in the germline V gene. The CDR3 DNA is TGTGCCAGCAGCTCTGGGGGGCTAGCGAGGAGCTCCTACGAGCAGTACTTC. Its translation: CASSSGGLARSSYEQYF.

The chain employs TRBV12-3 or TRBV12-4 and TRBJ2-1; 9 bases map to TRBD1. V dropped 6 bases and J dropped 2; count of bases not matched to a gene: 2. The CDR3 length is 14 residues. CDR3 DNA sequence: TGTGCCAGCAGGGGACAGGGTCCCTACAATGAGCAGTTCTTC. Translated: CASRGQGPYNEQFF.

The chain is built from TRBV7-9 and TRBJ2-5; D is perhaps TRBD1 (6 bases). The CDR3 is 15 residues long. The V end was cut by 0 bases, the J end by 5 bases, with 13 bases between. Germline CDR1 is SEHNR and CDR2 is FQNEAQ (reference sequence). The CDR3 region has the DNA TGTGCCAGCAGCTTAGCTCAGGGGATAGGGGAGACCCAGTACTTC. Its translation is CASSLAQGIGETQYF.

This clonotype was recorded many times. The chain recombines TRBV27 with TRBJ2-7, with D hard to call. The germline gives CDR1 MNHEY, CDR2 SMNVEV (reference sequence). The CDR3 sequence is 15 residues long. The V and J ends lost 4 bases and 6 bases respectively, with 19 bases between them. The CDR3 reads CASSSTGMGSAEQYF. The CDR3 coding sequence is TGTGCCAGCAGTTCCACGGGTATGGGATCGGCCGAGCAGTACTTC.

This clonotype was seen many times. V usage is TRBV5-5 and J usage is TRBJ1-5; TRBD1 matches at 8 bases. Per germline, CDR1 SGHKS and CDR2 YYEKEE (reference sequence). With V trimmed by 4 bases and J by 4 bases, 4 bases remained unmatched. This CDR3 comprises 14 residues. In DNA form, the CDR3 reads TGTGCCAGCAGCAATACAGGGGGTAATCAGCCCCAGCATTTT. Translation: CASSNTGGNQPQHF. The variable domain in full, completed from reference TRBV5-5 and TRBJ1-5, reads DAGVTQSPTHLIKTRGQQVTLRCSPISGHKSVSWYQQVLGQGPQFIFQYYEKEERGRGNFPDRFSARQFPNYSSELNVNALLLGDSALYLCASSNTGGNQPQHFGDGTRLSIL.

The chain couples TRBV6-1 to TRBJ2-1, with no clear D. The V end lost 8 bases, the J end lost 10 bases, and 15 bases lay between the germline ends. The CDR3 is 12 amino acids. Germline-derived CDR1 and CDR2 are MNHNS and SASEGT. The CDR3 sequence is CASRSGNYEQFF. CDR3 DNA: TGTGCCAGCCGCTCAGGCAACTACGAGCAGTTCTTC.

About this clonotype itself: A read error may explain this, as a much larger clone is one base away. The chain uses TRBV19 and TRBJ2-2; D gene uncertain. Germline CDR1 LNHDA, CDR2 SQIVND (reference sequence). The CDR3 has 13 amino acids. In DNA, the CDR3 is TGTGCCAGTCGCTGGGTTCGGACCGAGGAGCTGTTTTTT. It is translated as CASRWVRTEELFF.

To note about this clonotype: This may be a read error: a much more frequent sequence differs by one nucleotide. V usage is TRBV25-1 and J usage is TRBJ2-4; D is possibly TRBD1 or TRBD2 (6 bases each). The CDR3 runs to 15 residues. The V and J ends lost 3 bases and 5 bases respectively, with 14 bases between them. Germline CDR1 and CDR2: MGHDK and SYGVNS. CDR3 in DNA: TGTGCCAGCAGTGATTCCTCGGGGGCCGAAAACATTCAGTACTTC. Its protein is CASSDSSGAENIQYF.

The sample holds many counts of this clonotype. The chain is built from TRBV11-2 and TRBJ1-4, with D maybe TRBD1 (5 bases). V gave up 0 bases and J gave up 7 bases, with 27 bases separating them. CDR3 length equals 20 residues. Germline V CDR1 and CDR2: SGHAT, FQNNGV. For the CDR3, the DNA is TGTGCCAGCAGCTTAGATCGCCACCGGTTAAGGTCGGGGGTGGGTGAAAAACTGTTTTTT. This sequence encodes CASSLDRHRLRSGVGEKLFF.

The table lists this clonotype with many counts. This chain connects TRBV24-1 to TRBJ2-1; TRBD2 matches 13 bases. The germline V gene has CDR1 KGHDR and CDR2 SFDVKD. With 0 bases clipped from V and 7 bases from J, the junction kept 2 bases outside the gene matches. CDR3 length: 16 amino acids. The CDR3 region has the DNA TGTGCCACCAGTGATTTGGGGACTAGCGGGGTAAATGAGCAGTTCTTC. This sequence encodes CATSDLGTSGVNEQFF.

The rearrangement links TRBV11-2 to TRBJ2-5, with D hard to call. Trimming took 4 bases from V and 3 from J, leaving 9 bases between them. The CDR3 loop spans 13 amino acids. Germline V lookup: CDR1 SGHAT, CDR2 FQNNGV. The CDR3 region has the DNA TGTGCCAGCAGCTCCTACGTAGAAGAGACCCAGTACTTC. This translates into CASSSYVEETQYF.

This clonotype was found once. With a far larger clone one base away, a read error is the likely cause. The chain combines TRBV13 with TRBJ2-7; D is possibly TRBD1 (6 bases). V shed 5 bases and J shed 3 bases, with 23 bases lying between them. The CDR3 is 17 amino acids. From germline, CDR1 is PRHDT and CDR2 FYEKMQ (reference sequence). As DNA, the CDR3 is TGTGCCAGCAGCCACCCTCGATTCACAGGGTATCGCTACGAGCAGTACTTC. Translating gives CASSHPRFTGYRYEQYF.